This is a list of T cell receptor beta chains from one sample in a study of Ad26.COV2.S vaccination and SARS-CoV-2 variants. Only in-frame clones appear in the TCRdb table, and some are missing; sequencing was by immunoSEQ multiplex PCR. Here the sample spans 300,000 to 400,000 clones, over 80% being singletons. The sequencing here drew on peripheral blood, taken in a trial of Ad26.COV2.S vaccine versus placebo. The receptors stem from a person aged 18-65 years who received the Ad26.COV2.S COVID-19 vaccine or a placebo. Both conserved end residues are part of each CDR3. Fields, in order: CDR3 length, clone size, V gene, D gene, J gene, CDR3 DNA, CDR3 protein. A D gene is named only where the DNA matches it firmly. Only some rows state a clone size, as once, few, many or a class for expanded clones.

len: 12; abundance: -; v_gene: TRBV19; d_gene: -; j_gene: TRBJ2-7; CDR3nt: TGTGCCAGTAACGGGGGATCCCACGAGCAGTACTTC; CDR3aa: CASNGGSHEQYF
len: 16; abundance: -; v_gene: TRBV7-3; d_gene: TRBD2; j_gene: TRBJ2-1; CDR3nt: TGTGCCAGCAGCTTAACCAGCGGGGGGACTTTCAATGAGCAGTTCTTC; CDR3aa: CASSLTSGGTFNEQFF
len: 16; abundance: -; v_gene: TRBV7-9; d_gene: -; j_gene: TRBJ2-1; CDR3nt: TGTGCCAGCAGCTTAGCAGGCGGGCAGTTGAACAATGAGCAGTTCTTC; CDR3aa: CASSLAGGQLNNEQFF
len: 13; abundance: -; v_gene: TRBV12-3/TRBV12-4; d_gene: -; j_gene: TRBJ1-1; CDR3nt: TGTGCCAGCAGTTTAACTACCAACACTGAAGCTTTCTTT; CDR3aa: CASSLTTNTEAFF
len: 12; abundance: -; v_gene: TRBV30; d_gene: -; j_gene: TRBJ1-2; CDR3nt: TGTGCCTGGAGTGATCTAAGCTCGGTCATATCCTTC; CDR3aa: CAWSDLSSVISF
len: 14; abundance: -; v_gene: TRBV24-1; d_gene: -; j_gene: TRBJ1-6; CDR3nt: TGTGCCACCAGTGCGGACGGGAGGGATTCACCCCTCCACTTT; CDR3aa: CATSADGRDSPLHF
len: 14; abundance: -; v_gene: TRBV6-5; d_gene: -; j_gene: TRBJ1-5; CDR3nt: TGTGCCAGCACCGAAACTCTGAGTAATCAGCCCCAGCATTTT; CDR3aa: CASTETLSNQPQHF
len: 15; abundance: -; v_gene: TRBV24-1; d_gene: -; j_gene: TRBJ2-3; CDR3nt: TGTGCCACCAGTGAGGGGGACGGACCAGTCGGTACGCAGTATTTT; CDR3aa: CATSEGDGPVGTQYF
len: 15; abundance: few; v_gene: TRBV6-6; d_gene: -; j_gene: TRBJ2-5; CDR3nt: TGTGCCAGCAGTTACTCGAGGGGGTACCAAGAGACCCAGTACTTC; CDR3aa: CASSYSRGYQETQYF
len: 17; abundance: -; v_gene: TRBV4-2; d_gene: -; j_gene: TRBJ1-2; CDR3nt: TGTGCCAGCAGCCAAGTTCTTGAGGGAGGGAGCAACTATGGCTACACCTTC; CDR3aa: CASSQVLEGGSNYGYTF
len: 17; abundance: few; v_gene: TRBV11-3; d_gene: TRBD1; j_gene: TRBJ2-7; CDR3nt: TGTGCCAGCAGCTCAATAGAAGTCGGGACAGGGAGTAACGAGCAGTACTTC; CDR3aa: CASSSIEVGTGSNEQYF
len: 14; abundance: -; v_gene: TRBV11-3; d_gene: -; j_gene: TRBJ2-1; CDR3nt: TGTGCCAGCAGCTTAACCTCCCCCGACCATGAGCAGTTCTTC; CDR3aa: CASSLTSPDHEQFF
len: 14; abundance: -; v_gene: TRBV4-1; d_gene: TRBD1; j_gene: TRBJ2-2; CDR3nt: TGCGCCAGCAGCCAGGACAGGGTTCCTGGGGAGCTGTTTTTT; CDR3aa: CASSQDRVPGELFF
len: 17; abundance: -; v_gene: TRBV7-9; d_gene: TRBD1; j_gene: TRBJ1-4; CDR3nt: TGTGCCAGCAGCCCAGTCCCGGGACAGGGGACTAATGAAAAACTGTTTTTT; CDR3aa: CASSPVPGQGTNEKLFF
len: 13; abundance: -; v_gene: TRBV27; d_gene: -; j_gene: TRBJ2-7; CDR3nt: TGTGCCAGCAGTTTCGGGTCAGAATACGAGCAGTACTTC; CDR3aa: CASSFGSEYEQYF
len: 14; abundance: -; v_gene: TRBV19; d_gene: -; j_gene: TRBJ1-3; CDR3nt: TGTGCCAGTGGGGGACGGAGCTCTGGAAACACCATATATTTT; CDR3aa: CASGGRSSGNTIYF
len: 13; abundance: -; v_gene: TRBV11-3; d_gene: -; j_gene: TRBJ2-1; CDR3nt: TGTGCCAGCAGCTTAGACAGCCACAATGAGCAGTTCTTC; CDR3aa: CASSLDSHNEQFF
len: 14; abundance: -; v_gene: TRBV4-1; d_gene: -; j_gene: TRBJ1-5; CDR3nt: TGCGCCAGCAGCCCATGGGGGGGCGGTCAGCCCCAGCATTTT; CDR3aa: CASSPWGGGQPQHF
len: 15; abundance: -; v_gene: TRBV6-1; d_gene: -; j_gene: TRBJ2-7; CDR3nt: TGTGCCAGCAGTGAAGCGGTCAGGGATTACTACGAGCAGTACTTC; CDR3aa: CASSEAVRDYYEQYF
len: 16; abundance: -; v_gene: TRBV4-2; d_gene: -; j_gene: TRBJ1-2; CDR3nt: TGTGCCAGCAGCCAAGGGAGACCGGATTCTAACTATGGCTACACCTTC; CDR3aa: CASSQGRPDSNYGYTF
len: 15; abundance: -; v_gene: TRBV5-4; d_gene: -; j_gene: TRBJ2-5; CDR3nt: TGTGCCAGCAGCTTGGCAAAGGGGAACCAAGAGACCCAGTACTTC; CDR3aa: CASSLAKGNQETQYF
len: 13; abundance: -; v_gene: TRBV5-4; d_gene: -; j_gene: TRBJ2-3; CDR3nt: TGTGCCAGCAGCTTGGATCCCCCGGATACGCAGTATTTT; CDR3aa: CASSLDPPDTQYF
len: 10; abundance: -; v_gene: TRBV18; d_gene: -; j_gene: TRBJ2-7; CDR3nt: TGTGCCAGCTCACCCTCGGAGCAGTACTTC; CDR3aa: CASSPSEQYF
len: 18; abundance: once; v_gene: TRBV4-2; d_gene: TRBD2; j_gene: TRBJ2-1; CDR3nt: TGTGCCAGCAGCCAAGATTCCCCGGCTAGCGGGGGTAACAATGAGCAGTTCTTC; CDR3aa: CASSQDSPASGGNNEQFF
len: 17; abundance: -; v_gene: TRBV9; d_gene: TRBD2; j_gene: TRBJ2-3; CDR3nt: TGTGCCAGCAGCGTAGCTATAGCGGGGGAAACGTCGGATACGCAGTATTTT; CDR3aa: CASSVAIAGETSDTQYF
len: 11; abundance: -; v_gene: TRBV20-1; d_gene: TRBD1; j_gene: TRBJ2-5; CDR3nt: TGCAGTGCCGACAGGGGTGAGACCCAGTACTTC; CDR3aa: CSADRGETQYF
len: 12; abundance: -; v_gene: TRBV21-1; d_gene: -; j_gene: TRBJ1-1; CDR3nt: TGTGCCAGCAGGGCCGGGAACACTGAAGCTTTCTTT; CDR3aa: CASRAGNTEAFF
len: 11; abundance: -; v_gene: TRBV12-3/TRBV12-4; d_gene: -; j_gene: TRBJ2-3; CDR3nt: TGTGCCAGCAGTTTTTCTGATACGCAGTATTTT; CDR3aa: CASSFSDTQYF
len: 16; abundance: -; v_gene: TRBV30; d_gene: -; j_gene: TRBJ2-1; CDR3nt: TGTGCCTGGAGTGCCCTTGCGGGGCCCCCCTACAATGAGCAGTTCTTC; CDR3aa: CAWSALAGPPYNEQFF
len: 17; abundance: -; v_gene: TRBV28; d_gene: TRBD1; j_gene: TRBJ2-6; CDR3nt: TGTGCCAGCAAGGCCGTCCAGGGGGCTAGTGGGGCCAACGTCCTGACTTTC; CDR3aa: CASKAVQGASGANVLTF
len: 18; abundance: -; v_gene: TRBV15; d_gene: TRBD1; j_gene: TRBJ2-1; CDR3nt: TGTGCCACCAGCAGAGACGGGACAGGGTTGTCACCTTTCGGGGAGCAGTTCTTC; CDR3aa: CATSRDGTGLSPFGEQFF
len: 15; abundance: -; v_gene: TRBV28; d_gene: TRBD1; j_gene: TRBJ1-1; CDR3nt: TGTGCCAGCAGTTTAGAGGACAGGCCGAACACTGAAGCTTTCTTT; CDR3aa: CASSLEDRPNTEAFF
len: 13; abundance: -; v_gene: TRBV27; d_gene: -; j_gene: TRBJ2-7; CDR3nt: TGTGCCAGCAGTTCTCGGGAAACCTACGAGCAGTACTTC; CDR3aa: CASSSRETYEQYF
len: 13; abundance: -; v_gene: TRBV18; d_gene: -; j_gene: TRBJ1-5; CDR3nt: TGTGCCTCACGGCTGGGGGCGAATCAGCCCCAGCATTTT; CDR3aa: CASRLGANQPQHF
len: 17; abundance: once; v_gene: TRBV5-1; d_gene: -; j_gene: TRBJ1-2; CDR3nt: TGCGCCAGCAGCTTGGCCCTAAGTATAAATCCTAACTATGGCTACACCTTC; CDR3aa: CASSLALSINPNYGYTF
len: 13; abundance: many; v_gene: TRBV29-1; d_gene: -; j_gene: TRBJ1-5; CDR3nt: TGCAGCGTCCTGGGGAGTCCCAATCAGCCCCAGCATTTT; CDR3aa: CSVLGSPNQPQHF
len: 14; abundance: -; v_gene: TRBV19; d_gene: TRBD1; j_gene: TRBJ1-2; CDR3nt: TGTGCCAGTAGTAGACAGGGAACGTCTTGGGGCTACACCTTC; CDR3aa: CASSRQGTSWGYTF
len: 13; abundance: few; v_gene: TRBV5-1; d_gene: -; j_gene: TRBJ1-5; CDR3nt: TGCGCCAGCAGCCTCGGACAAAATCAGCCCCAGCATTTT; CDR3aa: CASSLGQNQPQHF
len: 15; abundance: -; v_gene: TRBV7-8; d_gene: -; j_gene: TRBJ2-7; CDR3nt: TGTGCCAGCAGCTTAGGGGGGCCCCACGGCTACGAGCAGTACTTC; CDR3aa: CASSLGGPHGYEQYF
len: 18; abundance: -; v_gene: TRBV28; d_gene: -; j_gene: TRBJ1-1; CDR3nt: TGTGCCAGCAGTTTACAAACAGGCCTAGGGCGTAGGAACACTGAAGCTTTCTTT; CDR3aa: CASSLQTGLGRRNTEAFF